This is a list of T cell receptor beta chains from one sample in a study of beta chain features in type 1 diabetes. Some clones are missing from TCRdb's copy, which holds only in-frame ones; the method was immunoSEQ multiplex PCR. This sample has about 450,000 clones, with over 9.5% found just once. Material: naive CD4+ T cells from blood. The receptors shown here come from a woman aged 18-29 years in good health. Each CDR3 is given without its conserved first and last residue.

J gene | V gene | CDR3 protein
TRBJ2-1 | TRBV4-3 | ASSLVAWVDEQF
TRBJ2-3 | TRBV4-3 | ASSQTSADTQY
TRBJ2-1 | TRBV18 | ASSPKVLSSYNEQF
TRBJ2-7 | TRBV6-5 | ASRSFGQGTYEQY
TRBJ2-7 | TRBV30 | AWSRPYEQY
TRBJ2-3 | TRBV11-2 | ASSSAWLDTQY
TRBJ1-1 | TRBV4-3 | ASSQARGQKAF
TRBJ2-5 | TRBV21-1 | ASSYRLAGDLETQY
TRBJ2-3 | TRBV19 | ASASRVRTQY
TRBJ1-6 | TRBV7-3 | ASSLSSSYNSPLH
TRBJ1-5 | TRBV25-1 | ASSEYYGLQH
TRBJ1-2 | TRBV4-3 | ASSQEPGYYGYT
TRBJ2-5 | TRBV9 | ASSPDPTGVETQY
TRBJ1-2 | TRBV18 | ASGSGPNGPYGYT
TRBJ2-3 | TRBV29-1 | SVEKGKIDTDTQY
TRBJ2-3 | TRBV7-9 | ASSTRDSTDTQY
TRBJ1-2 | TRBV18 | ASSPGSGGGHYGYT
TRBJ2-1 | TRBV19 | ASSILGYNEQF
TRBJ2-2 | TRBV5-4 | ASSLASRGHTGELF
TRBJ2-1 | TRBV29-1 | SVGTNEQF
TRBJ2-5 | TRBV7-2 | ASSLAGRGETQY
TRBJ1-2 | TRBV2 | ASQDPLYGYT
TRBJ2-7 | TRBV5-1 | ASSLDGSYEQY
TRBJ2-7 | TRBV9 | ASSPRLADTYEQY
TRBJ2-3 | TRBV5-1 | PSSLDRSIRLDTQY
TRBJ1-5 | TRBV23-1 | ASRPGTPKPHSNQPQH
TRBJ2-3 | TRBV7-9 | ASSFVSDTQY
TRBJ2-1 | TRBV7-2 | ASSPQSSYNEQF
TRBJ2-5 | TRBV6-5 | ASSYSIQGKETQY
TRBJ2-3 | TRBV9 | ASSAGQGNRDTQY
TRBJ2-1 | TRBV10-3 | AIGGATNEQF